This T cell receptor beta chain originates from a study of cytomegalovirus exposure and HLA in healthy donors. As for the study in general: As released early, the data held around 80 million unique TCRs from HLA-typed donors. Findings and limits, study-wide: Reports indicated that the classifier achieved high specificity and sensitivity in diagnosing cytomegalovirus status.

Germline CDR1 is MGHRA and CDR2 is YSYEKL. V lost 2 bases, J lost 5 bases, and 12 bases lay in between. This CDR3 comprises 15 residues. Researchers ran the PCR with 60 Vbeta and 13 Jbeta primers. TCRdb keeps only in-frame clones here, not all; method: immunoSEQ multiplex PCR. Of some 120,000 clones listed, approximately 83% are singletons. About this clone itself: Antigen: not known.

Sequenced: PBMCs. The source of this sequence is a woman in her forties in good health and CMV-seropositive. The chain has TRBV4-1 and TRBJ2-2, with TRBD1 as a possible D gene (6 bases). CDR3 DNA sequence: TGCGCCAGCAGCCAACAGACAGGCCGAACCGGGGAGCTGTTTTTT. Amino acids: CASSQQTGRTGELFF.